This T cell receptor (beta chain) appears in the sequencing data of a study of cytomegalovirus exposure and HLA in healthy donors. Study-level results: CMV antigen specificity of three CMV-associated chains was confirmed in vitro. The only immune exposure information that was available was CMV serostatus.

Amplification used 60 Vbeta primers and 13 Jbeta primers. Some clones are missing from TCRdb's copy, which holds only in-frame ones; the method was immunoSEQ multiplex PCR. Here the sample spans roughly 200,000 clones, about 80% being singletons. Among the donors, all were healthy bone marrow donors. With regard to this clone: Its antigen is still unknown.

The germline gives CDR1 SEHNR, CDR2 FQNEAQ (reference sequence). The CDR3 extends over 13 amino acids. Trimming pared 1 base from V and 5 bases from J, leaving 8 bases between. This rearrangement joins TRBV7-9 to TRBJ2-5; TRBD2 might be the D (6 bases). This receptor was taken from a young man in good health and CMV-seronegative. The sample consisted of PBMCs. The CDR3 spells CASSLGGLETQYF. In nucleotides, the CDR3 is TGTGCCAGCAGCTTAGGGGGACTGGAGACCCAGTACTTC.